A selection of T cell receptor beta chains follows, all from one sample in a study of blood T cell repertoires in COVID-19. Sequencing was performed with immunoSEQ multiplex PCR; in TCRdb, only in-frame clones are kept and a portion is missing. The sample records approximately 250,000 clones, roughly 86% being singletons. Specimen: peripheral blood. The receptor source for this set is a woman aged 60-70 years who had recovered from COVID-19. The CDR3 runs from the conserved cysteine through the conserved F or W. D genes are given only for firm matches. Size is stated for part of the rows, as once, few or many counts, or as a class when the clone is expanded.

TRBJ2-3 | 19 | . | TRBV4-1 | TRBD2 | TGCGCCAGCAGCCAAGGCCCCGTGACTAGCGGGGGGCAGGGAGATACGCAGTATTTT | CASSQGPVTSGGQGDTQYF
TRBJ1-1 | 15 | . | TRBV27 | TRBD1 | TGTGCCAGCAGTTTTTCCGTGACAGGGGGCACTGAAGCTTTCTTT | CASSFSVTGGTEAFF
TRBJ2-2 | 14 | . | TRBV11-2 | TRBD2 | TGTGCCAGCAGCTTAGCGGGGGGCACCGGGGAGCTGTTTTTT | CASSLAGGTGELFF
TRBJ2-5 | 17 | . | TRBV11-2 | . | TGTGCCAGCAGCTTAGAGAGAGGGTGGAGTGTCCAAGAGACCCAGTACTTC | CASSLERGWSVQETQYF
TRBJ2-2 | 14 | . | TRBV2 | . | TGTGCCAGCAGTCGGGGACACCTCGGCGGGGAGCTGTTTTTT | CASSRGHLGGELFF
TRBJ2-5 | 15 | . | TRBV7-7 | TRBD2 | TGTGCTAGCAGCCCAGCGGGGGGGCTGGGGGAGACCCAGTACTTC | CASSPAGGLGETQYF
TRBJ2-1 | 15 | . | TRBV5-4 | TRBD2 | TGTGCCAGCAGCTTGGCCCTAGCGGGGGACAATGAGCAGTTCTTC | CASSLALAGDNEQFF
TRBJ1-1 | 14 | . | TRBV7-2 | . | TGTGCCAGCAGCTTAGGACGGGTTTACACTGAAGCTTTCTTT | CASSLGRVYTEAFF
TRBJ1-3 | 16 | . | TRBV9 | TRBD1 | TGTGCCAGCAGCGCCGGGACAGGGTATGCTGGAAACACCATATATTTT | CASSAGTGYAGNTIYF
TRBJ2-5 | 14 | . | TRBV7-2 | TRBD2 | TGTGCCAGCAGCTTAGCCGTAGCGGGGGAGACCCAGTACTTC | CASSLAVAGETQYF
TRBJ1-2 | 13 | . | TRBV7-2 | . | TGTGCCAGCAGCTTACCAGGCACCTATGGCTACACCTTC | CASSLPGTYGYTF
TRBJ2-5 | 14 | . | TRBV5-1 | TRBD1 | TGCGCCAGCAGCGGGACAGGGGGCGCAGAGACCCAGTACTTC | CASSGTGGAETQYF
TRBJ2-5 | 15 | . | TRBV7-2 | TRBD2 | TGTGCCAGCAGCTTAGCTCTAGCGGGGGCAGAGACCCAGTACTTC | CASSLALAGAETQYF
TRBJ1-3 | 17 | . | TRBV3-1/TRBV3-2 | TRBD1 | TGTGCCAGCAGCCTACTTGGACAGGGCAATATTGGAAACACCATATATTTT | CASSLLGQGNIGNTIYF
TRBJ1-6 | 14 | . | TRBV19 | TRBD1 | TGTGCCAGTAGTCAGGGGGACTATAATTCACCCCTCCACTTT | CASSQGDYNSPLHF
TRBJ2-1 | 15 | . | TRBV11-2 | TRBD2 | TGTGCCAGCAGCCCAACGGGGGGGCTAGTCAATGAGCAGTTCTTC | CASSPTGGLVNEQFF
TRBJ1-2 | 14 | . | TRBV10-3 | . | TGTGCCATCAGTGTTGGAGGGGTGAACTATGGCTACACCTTC | CAISVGGVNYGYTF
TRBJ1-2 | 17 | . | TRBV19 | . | TGTGCCAGTAGTATTGCCGGTATTAGAAAAAGTAACTATGGCTACACCTTC | CASSIAGIRKSNYGYTF
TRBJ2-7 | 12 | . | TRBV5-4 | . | TGTGCCAGCAGCTTCAGGTTCCACGAGCAGTACTTC | CASSFRFHEQYF
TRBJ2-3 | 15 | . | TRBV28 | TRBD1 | TGTGCCAGCCGTACGGGACAGTATAGCACAGATACGCAGTATTTT | CASRTGQYSTDTQYF
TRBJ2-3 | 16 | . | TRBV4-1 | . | TGCGCCAGCAGCCAAGAAGTCAGGGTTGGCACAGATACGCAGTATTTT | CASSQEVRVGTDTQYF
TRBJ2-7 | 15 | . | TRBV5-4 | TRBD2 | TGTGCCAGCAGCTTAATATCTAGCGGGGTCAACGAGCAGTACTTC | CASSLISSGVNEQYF
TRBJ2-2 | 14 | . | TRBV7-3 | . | TGTGCCAGCAGCTCAGTGTTGGGCCCCGGGGAGCTGTTTTTT | CASSSVLGPGELFF
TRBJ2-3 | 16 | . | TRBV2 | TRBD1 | TGTGCCAGCACCGACCGGGACAGCCTGACTTTAGATACGCAGTATTTT | CASTDRDSLTLDTQYF
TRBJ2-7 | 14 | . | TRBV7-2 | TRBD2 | TGTGCCAGCAGATTAGCGGGGGGGCCGGGCGAGCAGTACTTC | CASRLAGGPGEQYF
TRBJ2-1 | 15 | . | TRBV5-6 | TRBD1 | TGTGCCAGCAGCTTGCAGGACAGGGACTACAATGAGCAGTTCTTC | CASSLQDRDYNEQFF
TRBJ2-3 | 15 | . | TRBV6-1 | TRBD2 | TGTGCCAGCAGTGAAGGGCGGGGGGGCACAGATACGCAGTATTTT | CASSEGRGGTDTQYF
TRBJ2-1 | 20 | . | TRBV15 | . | TGTGCCACCAGCAGAGGCCCTCCCAGGGGAAGCGGGGAACCTTACAATGAGCAGTTCTTC | CATSRGPPRGSGEPYNEQFF
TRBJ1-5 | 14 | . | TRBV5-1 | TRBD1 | TGCGCCAGCAGACCAGACAGGGGCGCTCAGCCCCAGCATTTT | CASRPDRGAQPQHF
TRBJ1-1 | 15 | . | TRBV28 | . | TGTGCCAGCAGTTTTCAACACAGGAGGGCCTTGGAAGCTTTCTTT | CASSFQHRRALEAFF
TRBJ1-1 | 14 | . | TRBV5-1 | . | TGCGCCAGCAGCTTGAGCGGAGCGAACACTGAAGCTTTCTTT | CASSLSGANTEAFF
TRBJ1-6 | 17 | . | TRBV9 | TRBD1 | TGTGCCAGCAGCATAGGACAGGGGCCCTCCTATAATTCACCCCTCCACTTT | CASSIGQGPSYNSPLHF
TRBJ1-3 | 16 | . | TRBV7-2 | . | TGTGCCAGCAGCTTAGCGCGCCTCCCCTCTGGAAACACCATATATTTT | CASSLARLPSGNTIYF
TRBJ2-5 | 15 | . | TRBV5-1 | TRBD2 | TGCGCCAGCAGCCTAGAGCGGGGGGGCTTCGAGACCCAGTACTTC | CASSLERGGFETQYF
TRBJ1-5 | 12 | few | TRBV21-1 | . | TGTGCCAGCAGCGAAGGGGGCCAGCCCCAGCATTTT | CASSEGGQPQHF
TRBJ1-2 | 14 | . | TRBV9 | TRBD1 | TGTGCCAGCAGCGTTGGGCAGGGGGACTATGGCTACACCTTC | CASSVGQGDYGYTF
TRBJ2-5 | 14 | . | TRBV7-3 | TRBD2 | TGTGCCAGCAGCTTAAACGGGGGGAAAGAGACCCAGTACTTC | CASSLNGGKETQYF
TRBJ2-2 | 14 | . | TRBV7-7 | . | TGTGCTAGCAGCTTAGGGGCCCTCCCCCTGGAGCTGTTTTTT | CASSLGALPLELFF
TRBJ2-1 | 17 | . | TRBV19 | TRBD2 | TGTGCCAGTAGTATATCGGCGGGGGGTGGCTCCTACAATGAGCAGTTCTTC | CASSISAGGGSYNEQFF
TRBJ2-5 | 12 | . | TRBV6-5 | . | TGTGCCAGCAGTCGGGGGTGGGAGACCCAGTACTTC | CASSRGWETQYF
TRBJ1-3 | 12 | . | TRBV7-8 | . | TGTGCCAGCAGCCCACTTGGAAACACCATATATTTT | CASSPLGNTIYF
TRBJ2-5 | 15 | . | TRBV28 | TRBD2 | TGTGCCAGCAGGATTAGCGGGGTGGGCCAAGAGACCCAGTACTTC | CASRISGVGQETQYF
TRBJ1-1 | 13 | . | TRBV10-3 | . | TGTGCCATCAGTGAGTCGGCCACCCCTGTGGCTTTCTTT | CAISESATPVAFF
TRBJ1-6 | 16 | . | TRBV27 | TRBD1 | TGTGCCAGCAGTTTAGGCGGGACAGCGAGAAATTCACCCCTCCACTTT | CASSLGGTARNSPLHF
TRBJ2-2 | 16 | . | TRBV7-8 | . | TGTGCCAGCAACCTTCACAGGACAGTGGCGACCGGGGAGCTGTTTTTT | CASNLHRTVATGELFF
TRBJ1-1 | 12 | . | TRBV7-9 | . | TGTGCCAGCAGCCCGGGTGGCACTGAAGCTTTCTTT | CASSPGGTEAFF
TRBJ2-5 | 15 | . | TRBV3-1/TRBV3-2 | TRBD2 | TGTGCCAGCAGCCCCCTCCTAGCGGGGAGAGGGACCCAGTACTTC | CASSPLLAGRGTQYF